Listed below are T cell receptor beta chains from one sample, sequenced in a study of blood T cell repertoires in COVID-19. Sequencing used immunoSEQ multiplex PCR; TCRdb keeps in-frame clones, though not all of them. The sample yields about 440,000 clones, around 90% seen once. Sequenced input: PBMCs or T cells enriched from blood (not recorded which). These receptors were taken from a man younger than 30 who had recovered from COVID-19. Both conserved end residues are part of each CDR3. The order of the fields is clone size, V gene, J gene, D gene, CDR3 protein, CDR3 DNA. A D gene is named only where the DNA matches it firmly. Part of the rows lack a size; the others show once, few, many or a class for expanded clones.

once	TRBV18	TRBJ1-5	NA	CASSVSQGNSQPQHF	TGTGCCAGCTCCGTGTCACAGGGAAACAGCCAGCCCCAGCATTTT
NA	TRBV2	TRBJ2-1	NA	CASRTTLGEVKQGEQFF	TGTGCCAGCAGGACTACTCTTGGTGAGGTAAAACAGGGAGAGCAGTTCTTC
NA	TRBV5-4	TRBJ2-7	NA	CASRAGSSYEQYF	TGTGCCAGCAGGGCAGGGTCGTCCTACGAGCAGTACTTC
NA	TRBV3-1/TRBV3-2	TRBJ1-3	NA	CASSQARAGNTIYF	TGTGCCAGCAGCCAAGCCAGGGCTGGAAACACCATATATTTT
NA	TRBV4-1	TRBJ1-2	TRBD1	CASSQPDRGHGYTF	TGCGCCAGCAGCCAACCCGACAGGGGGCATGGCTACACCTTC
NA	TRBV19	TRBJ1-1	TRBD1	CASSILQGAIMNTEAFF	TGTGCCAGTAGTATTCTACAGGGGGCGATTATGAACACTGAAGCTTTCTTT
NA	TRBV13	TRBJ2-1	TRBD2	CASSPRLAGGYNEQFF	TGTGCCAGCAGCCCAAGACTAGCGGGAGGGTACAATGAGCAGTTCTTC
NA	TRBV29-1	TRBJ1-2	TRBD1	CSGDRGDGYTF	TGCAGCGGGGACAGGGGAGACGGCTACACCTTC
NA	TRBV19	TRBJ1-2	TRBD1	CASSVPGQVFYGYTF	TGTGCCAGTAGTGTACCGGGACAGGTGTTCTATGGCTACACCTTC
NA	TRBV30	TRBJ1-5	TRBD1	CAWRSPGGFNQPQHF	TGTGCCTGGAGGAGCCCAGGGGGGTTCAATCAGCCCCAGCATTTT
NA	TRBV2	TRBJ1-5	NA	CASSEAGRTGNQPQHF	TGTGCCAGCAGTGAAGCGGGAAGGACAGGCAATCAGCCCCAGCATTTT
NA	TRBV7-9	TRBJ1-1	NA	CASSPGKGNTEAFF	TGTGCCAGCAGCCCGGGAAAAGGGAACACTGAAGCTTTCTTT
NA	TRBV4-1	TRBJ1-6	NA	CASSETGSYNSPLHF	TGCGCCAGCAGCGAGACAGGCTCCTATAATTCACCCCTCCACTTT
NA	TRBV19	TRBJ1-5	NA	CASTPDSRNQPQHF	TGTGCCAGTACTCCGGACAGCCGCAATCAGCCCCAGCATTTT
NA	TRBV11-2	TRBJ1-1	NA	CASSLPGLNTEAFF	TGTGCCAGCAGCTTACCGGGATTGAACACTGAAGCTTTCTTT
NA	TRBV5-4	TRBJ1-6	NA	CASRTSRGSSSYNSPLHF	TGTGCCAGCAGGACCAGCAGGGGCTCCAGCTCCTATAATTCACCCCTCCACTTT
NA	TRBV19	TRBJ1-1	NA	CASRPIFRFFAEAFF	TGTGCCAGTAGACCAATATTCAGGTTTTTCGCTGAAGCTTTCTTT
NA	TRBV18	TRBJ1-2	NA	CASSLDSYGYTF	TGTGCCAGCTCACTGGACAGCTATGGCTACACCTTC
NA	TRBV2	TRBJ1-4	NA	CASRREGLTNEKLFF	TGTGCCAGCCGGCGGGAGGGCTTGACTAATGAAAAACTGTTTTTT
NA	TRBV11-2	TRBJ1-3	NA	CASSFSSGNTIYF	TGTGCCAGCAGCTTTAGCTCTGGAAACACCATATATTTT
NA	TRBV5-6	TRBJ2-1	TRBD1	CASNLGQGSYNEQFF	TGTGCCAGCAATCTAGGACAGGGCTCCTACAATGAGCAGTTCTTC
NA	TRBV28	TRBJ2-2	TRBD2	CASSPQFSGGARTGELFF	TGTGCCAGCAGTCCTCAGTTTAGCGGGGGGGCTCGGACCGGGGAGCTGTTTTTT
NA	TRBV5-4	TRBJ2-2	TRBD2	CASSFPSLAGELFF	TGTGCCAGCAGCTTTCCGTCGCTAGCGGGAGAGCTGTTTTTT
NA	TRBV14	TRBJ1-6	NA	CASSQIENRALHF	TGTGCCAGCAGCCAAATCGAGAATCGTGCCCTCCACTTT
NA	TRBV2	TRBJ2-3	NA	CASRRDISTDTQYF	TGTGCCAGCAGGAGGGACATTAGCACAGATACGCAGTATTTT
NA	TRBV3-1/TRBV3-2	TRBJ2-1	TRBD1	CASSRVTGQGRNEQFF	TGTGCCAGCAGCCGAGTTACGGGACAGGGTCGAAATGAGCAGTTCTTC
NA	TRBV28	TRBJ1-2	NA	CASSLKGAGYTF	TGTGCCAGCAGTTTAAAGGGAGCTGGCTACACCTTC
once	TRBV5-1	TRBJ1-1	TRBD1	CASSLETGGFTEAFF	TGCGCCAGCAGCTTGGAGACAGGGGGCTTCACTGAAGCTTTCTTT
NA	TRBV29-1	TRBJ1-2	TRBD1	CSAEGQENYGYTF	TGCAGCGCGGAGGGACAGGAAAACTATGGCTACACCTTC
NA	TRBV5-4	TRBJ2-1	NA	CASSRWGDEQFF	TGTGCCAGCAGCCGGTGGGGAGATGAGCAGTTCTTC
NA	TRBV9	TRBJ2-3	TRBD2	CASRSGVAGGTQYF	TGTGCCAGCAGGAGTGGAGTAGCGGGGGGTACGCAGTATTTT
NA	TRBV4-1	TRBJ2-1	TRBD1	CASSHLRGTGEQFF	TGCGCCAGCAGCCACCTAAGGGGGACAGGGGAGCAGTTCTTC
NA	TRBV5-1	TRBJ1-5	TRBD1	CASSRGQGGQPQHF	TGCGCCAGCAGCAGAGGACAGGGAGGTCAGCCCCAGCATTTT
NA	TRBV4-1	TRBJ2-7	TRBD2	CASSQVGGLADVSYEQYF	TGCGCCAGCAGCCAAGTAGGGGGACTAGCGGACGTCTCCTACGAGCAGTACTTC
NA	TRBV3-1/TRBV3-2	TRBJ1-3	NA	CASSQAGSGNTIYF	TGTGCCAGCAGCCAAGCAGGTTCTGGAAACACCATATATTTT
NA	TRBV6-4	TRBJ1-2	TRBD1	CASSGTGVGGYTF	TGTGCCAGCAGTGGGACAGGGGTGGGCGGCTACACCTTC
NA	TRBV30	TRBJ1-5	NA	CAWTEPISNQPQHF	TGTGCCTGGACCGAGCCTATTAGCAATCAGCCCCAGCATTTT
once	TRBV19	TRBJ1-5	NA	CASSIGGEWPQHF	TGTGCCAGTAGTATAGGGGGAGAGTGGCCCCAGCATTTT
NA	TRBV18	TRBJ2-2	NA	CASSPRATTGELFF	TGTGCCAGCTCACCGAGGGCGACCACCGGGGAGCTGTTTTTT
once	TRBV7-2	TRBJ1-6	TRBD1	CASSSTGGYNSPLHF	TGTGCCAGCAGTTCTACAGGGGGCTATAATTCACCCCTCCACTTT
NA	TRBV3-1/TRBV3-2	TRBJ2-1	TRBD2	CASSYGTSGNNEQFF	TGTGCCAGCAGCTACGGGACTAGCGGGAATAATGAGCAGTTCTTC
few	TRBV3-1/TRBV3-2	TRBJ1-2	NA	CASTQSSRQNYGYTF	TGTGCCAGCACTCAATCTTCGCGGCAGAACTATGGCTACACCTTC
NA	TRBV3-1/TRBV3-2	TRBJ2-1	TRBD2	CASSQGLAGGNEQFF	TGTGCCAGCAGCCAAGGGCTAGCGGGAGGCAATGAGCAGTTCTTC
NA	TRBV6-5	TRBJ2-5	TRBD2	CASSYSAGEETQYF	TGTGCCAGCAGTTACTCAGCGGGGGAGGAGACCCAGTACTTC